This entry is about one T cell receptor beta chain. The data stem from a study of blood T cell repertoires in COVID-19. Across the study: The United States, Italy and Spain provided the acute and convalescent COVID-19 samples. T cells, B-cell-depleted T cells, or PBMCs provided the cDNA or gDNA that served as material.

The CDR3 runs to 14 residues. Germline assignment: CDR1 MDHEN and CDR2 SYDVKM. The trim removed 8 bases at V and 2 bases at J, leaving 6 bases unmatched. The authors' processing: Nucleated cell number was recorded as an estimate derived from reference gene primer amplification. The data were produced by immunoSEQ multiplex PCR, yet TCRdb's version contains in-frame clones alone and is incomplete. D and trimming were read from the DNA, whereas the V and J calls and clone size are those reported in that table. The sample has about 200,000 clones; 70% to 90% are singletons. The source of this sequence is a man aged 55 to 70 with acute or convalescent COVID-19. The V and J genes are TRBV28 and TRBJ2-5, with 9 bases aligning to TRBD2. The specimen was peripheral blood. CDR3 bases: TGTGCCAGCTCACCTAGCGGGAAACAAGAGACCCAGTACTTC. Residues: CASSPSGKQETQYF.